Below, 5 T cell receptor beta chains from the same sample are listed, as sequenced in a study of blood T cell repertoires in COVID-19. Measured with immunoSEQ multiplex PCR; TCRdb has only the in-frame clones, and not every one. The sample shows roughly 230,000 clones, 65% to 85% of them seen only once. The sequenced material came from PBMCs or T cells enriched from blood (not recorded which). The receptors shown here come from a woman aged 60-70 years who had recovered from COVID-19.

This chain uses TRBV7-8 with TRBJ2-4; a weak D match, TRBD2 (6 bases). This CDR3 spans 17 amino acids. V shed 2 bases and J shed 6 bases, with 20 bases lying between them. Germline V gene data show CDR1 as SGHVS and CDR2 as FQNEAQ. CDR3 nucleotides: TGTGCCAGCAGCTTACAGACCGGCGGGGTAAACTTAAACATTCAGTACTTC. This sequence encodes CASSLQTGGVNLNIQYF.

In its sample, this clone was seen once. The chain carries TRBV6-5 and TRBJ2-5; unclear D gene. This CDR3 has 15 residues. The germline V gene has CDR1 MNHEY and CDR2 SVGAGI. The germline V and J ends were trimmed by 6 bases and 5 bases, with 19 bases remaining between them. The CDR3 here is CASSRRVAPRETQYF. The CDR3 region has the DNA TGTGCCAGCAGCCGACGGGTGGCTCCTCGGGAGACCCAGTACTTC.

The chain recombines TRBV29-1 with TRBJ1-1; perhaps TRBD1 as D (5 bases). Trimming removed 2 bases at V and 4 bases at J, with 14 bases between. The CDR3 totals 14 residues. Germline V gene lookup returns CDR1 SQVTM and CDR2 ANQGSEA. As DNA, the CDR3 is TGCAGCGTTGAACGGAGGGGTTCAGGCACTGAAGCTTTCTTT. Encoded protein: CSVERRGSGTEAFF.

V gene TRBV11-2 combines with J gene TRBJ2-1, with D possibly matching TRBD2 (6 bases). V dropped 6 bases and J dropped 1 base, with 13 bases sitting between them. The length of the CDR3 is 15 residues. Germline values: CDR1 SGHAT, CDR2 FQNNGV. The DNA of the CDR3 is TGTGCCAGCAGATCAGGTGGGGGGTCCTACAATGAGCAGTTCTTC. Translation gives CASRSGGGSYNEQFF.

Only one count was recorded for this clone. The CDR3 DNA reads TGTGCCAGCAGCTTGGCCCTAGGGGGGGCTCAAGAGACCCAGTACTTC. Translated, it gives CASSLALGGAQETQYF. This rearrangement joins TRBV5-4 to TRBJ2-5; D perhaps matches TRBD2 (7 bases). The germline V gene has CDR1 SGHNT and CDR2 YYREEE (reference sequence). The CDR3 loop spans 16 amino acids. The V and J ends lost 0 bases and 2 bases respectively, with 14 bases between them.